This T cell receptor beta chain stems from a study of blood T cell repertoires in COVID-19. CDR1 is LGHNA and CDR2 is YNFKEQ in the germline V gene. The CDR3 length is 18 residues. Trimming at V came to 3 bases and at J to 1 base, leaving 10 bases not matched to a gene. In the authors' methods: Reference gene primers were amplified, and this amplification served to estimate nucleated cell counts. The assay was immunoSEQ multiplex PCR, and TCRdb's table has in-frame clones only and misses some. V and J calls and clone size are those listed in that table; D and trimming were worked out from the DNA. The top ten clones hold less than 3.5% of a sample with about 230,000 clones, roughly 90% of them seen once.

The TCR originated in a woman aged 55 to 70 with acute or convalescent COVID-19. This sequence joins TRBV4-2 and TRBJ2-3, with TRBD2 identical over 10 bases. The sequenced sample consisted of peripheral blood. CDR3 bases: TGTGCCAGCAGCCAGGATCCGCCTAGCGGGGGCCGCACAGATACGCAGTATTTT. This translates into CASSQDPPSGGRTDTQYF.